Following are 19 T cell receptor beta chains from one sample sequenced in a study of T cell responses to AZD1222 COVID-19 vaccine. Method: immunoSEQ multiplex PCR; TCRdb's copy keeps in-frame clones and lacks some. The table lists approximately 64,000 clones, about 83% of them singletons, with 9.5% to 10% in the top ten. This specimen consisted of peripheral blood, obtained on day 0 of AZD1222 vaccination. These TCRs come from an adult in good health.

This chain joins TRBV24-1 and TRBJ2-1; 10 nucleotides match TRBD2. Germline-derived CDR1 and CDR2 are KGHDR and SFDVKD. The CDR3 covers 17 residues. Unmatched junction bases numbered 12, after V lost 3 bases and J lost 8 bases. The CDR3 region has the DNA TGTGCCACCAGTGATGGCCCCGGGACTAGCGAGGATGATGAGCAGTTCTTC. Its protein product is CATSDGPGTSEDDEQFF.

The rearrangement uses TRBV2 and TRBJ1-5, with D uncertain. This CDR3 contains 14 residues. The germline V gene encodes CDR1 SNHLY and CDR2 FYNNEI. V was cut by 6 bases and J by 0 bases, with 9 bases left in between. CDR3: CASREGYSNQPQHF. The CDR3 nucleotides read TGTGCCAGCAGGGAGGGATATAGCAATCAGCCCCAGCATTTT.

The V gene is TRBV27, the J gene TRBJ2-1, with TRBD2 matching 12 bases. The V and J ends lost 3 bases and 3 bases, in that order; junction bases with no gene match: 12. Germline-derived CDR1 and CDR2 are MNHEY and SMNVEV (reference sequence). This CDR3 is built from 19 residues. The CDR3 sequence is CASSFIGLAGWSVYNEQFF. CDR3 nucleotide sequence: TGTGCCAGCAGTTTCATAGGACTAGCGGGGTGGAGTGTCTACAATGAGCAGTTCTTC.

The gene calls are TRBV28 and TRBJ1-2; no clear D gene. The CDR3 is made up of 14 amino acids. Trimming pared 7 bases from V and 4 bases from J, leaving 16 bases between. Germline CDR1 is MDHEN and CDR2 is SYDVKM. The CDR3 DNA follows: TGTGCCAGCACCCCGGGAAGCCGCGTCTATGGCTACACCTTC. Translated: CASTPGSRVYGYTF.

This clone showed up just once. The gene calls are TRBV23-1 and TRBJ2-7; weak D call: TRBD1 (5 bases). TRBV23-1 is treated as an ORF (open reading frame) with a function not yet certain. This CDR3 is 19 amino acids long. Trimming left V 3 bases short and J 4 bases short, with 28 bases between. CDR3 sequence (DNA): TGCGCCAGCAGTCAGTCAAACAGGACACAGAGCAAAAGGCCTTACGAGCAGTACTTC. This gives the protein CASSQSNRTQSKRPYEQYF.

The V gene is TRBV5-4, the J gene TRBJ1-2; D remains ambiguous. CDR3 size: 12 residues. Germline V gene sequence: CDR1 SGHNT, CDR2 YYREEE (reference sequence). Trimming took off 4 bases at V and 0 bases at J, with 4 bases between the two ends. CDR3 bases: TGTGCCAGCAGCATAGCTAACTATGGCTACACCTTC. As protein: CASSIANYGYTF.

The chain employs TRBV19 and TRBJ1-2; 10 bases are shared with TRBD1. The V segment lost 5 bases and the J segment 8 bases; nucleotides outside the gene matches: 14. The germline V gene encodes CDR1 LNHDA and CDR2 SQIVND (reference sequence). This CDR3 is 16 amino acids long. The CDR3 here is CASSPSLLGTGEGYTF. The DNA of the CDR3 is TGTGCCAGTAGTCCCTCCCTCCTCGGGACAGGGGAGGGCTACACCTTC.

J is TRBJ2-3 and V is TRBV18; D gene uncertain. Trimming took 3 bases from V and 4 from J, leaving 8 bases between them. CDR1 KGHSH and CDR2 LQKENI come from the germline V gene. The CDR3 is 13 residues long. CDR3 in amino acids: CASSPVGPDTQYF. CDR3 nucleotides: TGTGCCAGCTCACCTGTGGGCCCAGATACGCAGTATTTT.

This clone was seen a single time. V usage is TRBV3-1 (or the pseudogene TRBV3-2) and J usage is TRBJ1-5; no firm D call. From germline, CDR1 is LGHDT and CDR2 YNNKEL (reference sequence). Trimming stripped 5 bases from V and 0 bases from J, with 5 bases between. CDR3 size: 13 residues. In DNA, the CDR3 is TGTGCCAGCAGCAGAGATAGCAATCAGCCCCAGCATTTT. Translation gives CASSRDSNQPQHF.

Here the CDR3 reads CAMRPQGLNGNTIYF. Written as DNA, the CDR3 is TGTGCCATGCGCCCTCAGGGGCTTAATGGAAACACCATATATTTT. V gene TRBV10-3 combines with J gene TRBJ1-3, with a possible D match to TRBD1 (6 bases). The CDR3 extends over 15 amino acids. The germline V gene has CDR1 ENHRY and CDR2 SYGVKD. V shed 9 bases and J shed 3 bases, with 18 bases lying between them.

This clone was recorded a few times. The chain links TRBV10-1 to TRBJ1-5; D not resolved. The CDR3 loop spans 13 amino acids. Germline V CDR1 and CDR2: WNHNN, SYGVQD (reference sequence). Trimming removed 6 bases at V and 6 bases at J, with 12 bases between. The CDR3 sequence: CASRPGEGQPQHF. For the CDR3, the DNA is TGCGCCAGCAGACCCGGGGAAGGTCAGCCCCAGCATTTT.

The chain uses TRBV6-6 and TRBJ1-2; D is unresolved. This CDR3 has 11 residues. Germline V CDR1 and CDR2: MNHNY, SVGAGI (reference sequence). The V end was cut by 10 bases, the J end by 8 bases, with 14 bases between. The CDR3 nucleotides are TGTGCCACCTTCCGCGAGAGGGGCTACACCTTC. This codes for CATFRERGYTF.

The chain has TRBV6-1 and TRBJ2-1; D perhaps matches TRBD1 (5 bases). Germline assignment: CDR1 MNHNS and CDR2 SASEGT. V gave up 1 base and J gave up 9 bases, with 16 bases separating them. The CDR3 covers 15 residues. The CDR3 reads CASSEVVRARGEQFF. Written as DNA, the CDR3 is TGTGCCAGCAGTGAAGTAGTTAGGGCTAGGGGTGAGCAGTTCTTC.

The chain couples TRBV5-1 to TRBJ2-7; D not resolved. The V gene's germline CDR1 is SGHRS and CDR2 YFSETQ. Trimming removed 0 bases at V and 1 base at J, with 8 bases between. The CDR3 sequence is 14 residues long. The CDR3 region is CASSLGHLSYEQYF. CDR3 DNA sequence: TGCGCCAGCAGCTTGGGACACCTATCCTACGAGCAGTACTTC.

The rearrangement links TRBV27 to TRBJ2-1; D is possibly TRBD2 (6 bases). The CDR3 spans 16 residues. Trimming took 4 bases from V and 7 from J, leaving 20 bases between them. Looked up from germline, CDR1 is MNHEY and CDR2 is SMNVEV (reference sequence). CDR3 residues: CASSWGRRVQVNEQFF. CDR3 sequence (DNA): TGTGCCAGCAGTTGGGGCCGGAGGGTTCAAGTGAATGAGCAGTTCTTC.

This clone was seen a handful of times. The chain uses TRBV7-9 and TRBJ2-1; D is possibly TRBD1 or TRBD2 (6 bases each). Germline CDR1 is SEHNR and CDR2 is FQNEAQ (reference sequence). V lost 8 bases and J lost 7, with 21 bases in between. The CDR3 is 15 residues long. The chain's CDR3 is CASFWDGGYRNEQFF. The CDR3 DNA sequence: TGTGCCAGCTTCTGGGACGGGGGCTATAGGAATGAGCAGTTCTTC.

The J gene is TRBJ1-1, the V gene TRBV11-2; D gene uncertain. CDR3 length equals 12 residues. Per germline, CDR1 SGHAT and CDR2 FQNNGV. V gave up 5 bases and J gave up 5 bases, with 9 bases separating them. The CDR3 DNA reads as TGTGCCAGCAGCCCGGGGAAAACTGAAGCTTTCTTT. It encodes CASSPGKTEAFF.

The V call is TRBV18, the J call TRBJ2-1; D not resolved. The CDR3 spans 13 residues. Germline V gene lookup returns CDR1 KGHSH and CDR2 LQKENI. V lost 3 bases and J lost 6, with 9 bases in between. The CDR3 sequence is CASSPVAGNEQFF. The CDR3 bases are TGTGCCAGCTCACCGGTGGCAGGCAATGAGCAGTTCTTC.

This clone was counted a few times. The chain uses TRBV7-3 and TRBJ1-3; D ambiguous. Germline loops: CDR1 SGHTA, CDR2 FQGTGA. The CDR3 is made up of 13 amino acids. V was trimmed by 5 bases and J by 4 bases, leaving 9 bases between them. The DNA for the CDR3 is TGTGCCAGCAGCCCAGACATAGGAAACACCATATATTTT. Encoded protein: CASSPDIGNTIYF.